Below are 7 T cell receptor beta chains sequenced from a single sample in a study of cytomegalovirus exposure and HLA in healthy donors. The PCR used 60 Vbeta and 13 Jbeta primers. TCRdb's copy holds only in-frame clones and misses some; the assay was immunoSEQ multiplex PCR. The sample includes a few hundred thousand clones, just under 85% of them seen just once. Specimen: PBMCs. These receptors all stem from a woman between 40 and 50 years old in good health and CMV-seropositive.

The V and J genes are TRBV7-3 and TRBJ2-3; D is unresolved. V was pared by 3 bases and J by 4 bases, with 8 bases between. The CDR3 consists of 13 residues. Germline CDR1 and CDR2: SGHTA and FQGTGA. The CDR3 bases are TGTGCCAGCAGCTTCAACTACCCAGATACGCAGTATTTT. Its translation: CASSFNYPDTQYF.

J is TRBJ2-7 and V is TRBV11-3; 7 bases line up with TRBD2. V lost 5 bases to trimming and J lost 7 bases; unmatched junction nucleotides: 8. This CDR3 spans 13 amino acids. Per the germline V gene, CDR1 is SGHNT and CDR2 is YENEEA. CDR3 protein: CASSRSGIGEQYF. CDR3 DNA sequence: TGTGCCAGCAGCCGAAGCGGGATTGGTGAGCAGTACTTC.

The V call is TRBV4-2, the J call TRBJ2-7; a possible D gene is TRBD2 (5 bases). CDR1 and CDR2 (germline): LGHNA, YNFKEQ. The CDR3 spans 13 residues. Trimming stripped 1 base from V and 6 bases from J, with 10 bases between. The CDR3 loop reads CASSQGGSFEQYF. CDR3 in DNA: TGTGCCAGCAGCCAAGGAGGGTCGTTCGAGCAGTACTTC.

This chain links TRBV5-4 with TRBJ1-2; D is uncertain. Trimming shortened V by 3 bases and J by 3 bases, and 9 bases separated the two germline ends. The CDR3 contains 13 residues. CDR1 and CDR2 (germline): SGHNT, YYREEE (reference sequence). DNA of the CDR3: TGTGCCAGCAGCTCGTCCTCGGACTATGGCTACACCTTC. Amino acids: CASSSSSDYGYTF.

The rearrangement joins TRBV28 to TRBJ2-1, with D uncertain. The ends were cut back, 8 bases at V and 4 bases at J, with 6 bases in the middle. CDR1 is MDHEN, CDR2 SYDVKM, per germline. The CDR3 extends over 11 amino acids. DNA of the CDR3: TGTGCCAGCGAACAGTACAATGAGCAGTTCTTC. Translating it yields CASEQYNEQFF.

This clone was seen once. V gene TRBV11-2 combines with J gene TRBJ2-1, with TRBD2 identical over 8 bases. V lost 5 bases and J lost 4; bases outside the gene matches: 10. The CDR3 contains 16 residues. CDR1 SGHAT and CDR2 FQNNGV come from the germline V gene. The chain's CDR3 is CASSVPGTRRYNEQFF. CDR3 nucleotides: TGTGCCAGCAGCGTACCCGGGACTAGACGGTACAATGAGCAGTTCTTC.

The genes are TRBV7-9 and TRBJ1-1; D is perhaps TRBD1 (6 bases). Trimming pared 2 bases from V and 11 bases from J, leaving 21 bases between. This CDR3 comprises 15 residues. From germline, CDR1 is SEHNR and CDR2 FQNEAQ (reference sequence). The CDR3 coding sequence is TGTGCCAGCAGCTTATATGGCCAAAGGGGGGGCTGGGCTTTCTTT. Its protein product is CASSLYGQRGGWAFF. The whole variable domain, filled in from reference TRBV7-9 and TRBJ1-1, reads DTGVSQNPRHKITKRGQNVTFRCDPISEHNRLYWYRQTLGQGPEFLTYFQNEAQLEKSRLLSDRFSAERPKGSFSTLEIQRTEQGDSAMYLCASSLYGQRGGWAFFGQGTRLTVV.